Shown below are 4 T cell receptor beta chains from a single sample sequenced in a study of blood T cell repertoires in COVID-19. Sequencing used immunoSEQ multiplex PCR; TCRdb keeps in-frame clones, though not all of them. The repertoire holds almost 400,000 clones, with over 75% as singletons. The sample consisted of PBMCs or T cells enriched from blood (not recorded which). The receptors derive from a woman aged 25 to 39 with acute COVID-19.

This chain joins TRBV18 and TRBJ2-2, with TRBD2 as a possible D gene (6 bases). Germline values: CDR1 KGHSH, CDR2 LQKENI. Between the trimmed V and J ends, which lost 5 bases and 3 bases, there was a span of 22 bases. The CDR3 is made up of 18 amino acids. CDR3 sequence reads: CASSEAHQEGADTGELFF. CDR3 DNA sequence: TGTGCCAGCTCAGAGGCGCATCAGGAGGGAGCGGACACCGGGGAGCTGTTTTTT.

This chain's CDR3 is CASSYSGGALDTQYF. CDR3 bases: TGTGCCAGCTCCTATAGCGGGGGGGCCTTAGATACGCAGTATTTT. This rearrangement joins TRBV7-9 to TRBJ2-3; 11 bases are a match to TRBD2. The CDR3 sequence is 15 residues long. The V gene end was trimmed by 8 bases and the J gene end by 5 bases; junction bases not matched to a gene: 9. Germline V CDR1 and CDR2: SEHNR, FQNEAQ (reference sequence).

Only a few counts were recorded for this clone. The gene calls are TRBV18 and TRBJ1-5; the match to TRBD1 covers 10 bases. In germline, CDR1 is KGHSH, CDR2 LQKENI. Germline trimming cut 3 bases from V and 0 bases from J; bases unmatched to any gene: 8. This CDR3 is 18 amino acids long. This CDR3 reads CASSPVGGTGASNQPQHF. CDR3 sequence (DNA): TGTGCCAGCTCACCCGTCGGAGGGACAGGGGCTAGCAATCAGCCCCAGCATTTT.

This clone was seen only a few times. The V and J genes are TRBV6-5 and TRBJ1-1; no clear D gene. CDR1 MNHEY and CDR2 SVGAGI come from the germline V gene. This CDR3 spans 12 amino acids. V was cut by 6 bases and J by 11 bases, with 16 bases left in between. CDR3 nucleotides: TGTGCCAGCAGGGCGACGGCTACGAGGGCTTTCTTT. Translating it yields CASRATATRAFF.